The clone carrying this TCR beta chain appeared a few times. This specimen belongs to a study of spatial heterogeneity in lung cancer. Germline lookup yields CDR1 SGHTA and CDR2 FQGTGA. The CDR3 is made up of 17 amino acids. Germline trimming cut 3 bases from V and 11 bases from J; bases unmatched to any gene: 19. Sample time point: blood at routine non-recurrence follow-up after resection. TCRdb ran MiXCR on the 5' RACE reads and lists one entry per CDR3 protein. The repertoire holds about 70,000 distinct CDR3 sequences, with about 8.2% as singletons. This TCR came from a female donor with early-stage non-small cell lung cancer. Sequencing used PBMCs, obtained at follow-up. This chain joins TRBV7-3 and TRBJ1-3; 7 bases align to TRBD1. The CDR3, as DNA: TGTGCCAGCAGCTTCCCACGAGACAGGGTCTTCTTTAATGCCATATATTTT. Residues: CASSFPRDRVFFNAIYF.